The clone carrying this T cell receptor (beta chain) was seen a few times. Its target is unknown. This CDR3 has 14 residues. Germline loops: CDR1 SGHTA, CDR2 FQGNSA. The V and J ends lost 5 bases and 4 bases, in that order; junction bases with no gene match: 7. The data originate from a study of response to subunit inactivated influenza vaccine. Study results and limitations: The authors offered the suggestion that each seasonal influenza vaccination recruits few new T cells.

TCRdb re-analysed the RT-PCR reads in MiXCR, keeping a single row per CDR3 protein. The table lists more than 400,000 distinct CDR3 sequences, around 7.7% of them singletons. This sequence originates from a man in his fifties or sixties who received an inactivated influenza vaccine. The chain combines TRBV7-2 with TRBJ2-7; the match to TRBD1 covers 8 bases. The material was PBMCs from blood, obtained less than 30 months after vaccination. The CDR3, as DNA: TGTGCCAGCAGCACTCGACAGGGGCAGTACGAGCAGTACTTC. Translating gives CASSTRQGQYEQYF.